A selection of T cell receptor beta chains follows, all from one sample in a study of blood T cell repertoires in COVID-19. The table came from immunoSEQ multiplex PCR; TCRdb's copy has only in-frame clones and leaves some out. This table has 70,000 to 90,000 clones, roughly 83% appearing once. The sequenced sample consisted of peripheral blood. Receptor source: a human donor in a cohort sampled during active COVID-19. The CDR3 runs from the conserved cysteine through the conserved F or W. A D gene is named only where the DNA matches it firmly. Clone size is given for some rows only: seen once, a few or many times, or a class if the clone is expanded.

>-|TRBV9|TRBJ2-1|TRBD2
TGTGCCAGCACCGCTAGGGGCGGGAGTTACAATGAGCAGTTCTTC
CASTARGGSYNEQFF
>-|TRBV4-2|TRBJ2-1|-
TGTGCCAGCAGCCCGGGACTGATCAATGAGCAGTTCTTC
CASSPGLINEQFF
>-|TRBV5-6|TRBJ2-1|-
TGTGCCAGCAGTCGGGGGGCGAATGAGCAGTTCTTC
CASSRGANEQFF
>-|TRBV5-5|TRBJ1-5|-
TGTGCCAGCAGCTCCGCGGCGGGGATGAATCAGCCCCAGCATTTT
CASSSAAGMNQPQHF
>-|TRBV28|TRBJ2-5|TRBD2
TGTGCCAGCAGTACCTCTAGCGGATGGGGGACCCAGTACTTC
CASSTSSGWGTQYF
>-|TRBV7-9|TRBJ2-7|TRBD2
TGTGCCAGCTTGACTAGCGGGAAACCCTACGAGCAGTACTTC
CASLTSGKPYEQYF
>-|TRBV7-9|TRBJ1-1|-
TGTGCCAGCAGCGTCGACCAGACTCCAGCCAGTTGGGACACTGAAGCTTTCTTT
CASSVDQTPASWDTEAFF
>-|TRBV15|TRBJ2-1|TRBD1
TGTGCCACCAGCAGAGCCGGGACAGGGTTGGGTGAGCAGTTCTTC
CATSRAGTGLGEQFF
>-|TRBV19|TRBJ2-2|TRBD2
TGTGCCAGTAGTCCCCAGGGACTAGCGGGAGGCGGGGAGCTGTTTTTT
CASSPQGLAGGGELFF
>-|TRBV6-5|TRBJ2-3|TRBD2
TGTGCCAGCAGCTCCGGGACTACTAGTAATACGCAGTATTTT
CASSSGTTSNTQYF
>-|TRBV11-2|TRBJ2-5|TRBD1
TGTGCCAGCAGCTCACAGGGGGAGACCCAGTACTTC
CASSSQGETQYF
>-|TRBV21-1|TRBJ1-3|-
TGTAAATCGGTCATCTCTGGAAACACCATATATTTT
CKSVISGNTIYF
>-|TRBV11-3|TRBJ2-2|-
TGTGCCAGCAGCTTAGCGGGGAACGGGGAGCTGTTTTTT
CASSLAGNGELFF
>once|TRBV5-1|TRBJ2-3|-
TGCGCCAGCAGCTTGTTTACAGGTCCCTCAGATACGCAGTATTTT
CASSLFTGPSDTQYF
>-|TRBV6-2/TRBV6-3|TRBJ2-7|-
TGTGCCAGCAGTTACTCGGGTCGACAGAACTACGAGCAGTACTTC
CASSYSGRQNYEQYF
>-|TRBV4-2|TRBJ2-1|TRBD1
TGTGCCAGCAGCCAAGAGCCCCCGGGACAGGGGTTGGATGAGCAGTTCTTC
CASSQEPPGQGLDEQFF
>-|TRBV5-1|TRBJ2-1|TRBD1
TGCGCCAGCAGCCCCCAGGGGGCAAACTACAATGAGCAGTTCTTC
CASSPQGANYNEQFF
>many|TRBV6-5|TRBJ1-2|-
TGTGCCAGCAGTTACCACCCGGGAGCGTACTATGGCTACACCTTC
CASSYHPGAYYGYTF
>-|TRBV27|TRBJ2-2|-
TGTGCCAGCAGTTTATCCGGGGCGGGGACCAACACCGGGGAGCTGTTTTTT
CASSLSGAGTNTGELFF
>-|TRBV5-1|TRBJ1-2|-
TGCGCCAGCAGCCATCCCCAGGGCGGTAACTATGGCTACACCTTC
CASSHPQGGNYGYTF
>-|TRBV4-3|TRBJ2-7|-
TGCGCCAGCAGCCAACGACATCCGAGCCCCTACGAGCAGTACTTC
CASSQRHPSPYEQYF
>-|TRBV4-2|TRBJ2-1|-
TGTGCCAGCAACTGGCGGGGCCTCTACAATGAGCAGTTCTTC
CASNWRGLYNEQFF
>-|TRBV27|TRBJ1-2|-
TGTGCCAGCAGTCGTCCAGGTCGGGGTGGCTACACCTTC
CASSRPGRGGYTF
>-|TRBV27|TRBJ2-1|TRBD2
TGTGCCAGCAGTCTAGGGACTAGCGGGGGCCCTGTCAATGAGCAGTTCTTC
CASSLGTSGGPVNEQFF
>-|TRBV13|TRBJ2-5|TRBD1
TGTGCCAGCAGCTTACGACAGGGGCAAGAGACCCAGTACTTC
CASSLRQGQETQYF
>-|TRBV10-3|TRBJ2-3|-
TGTGCCATCAGTTATACGGGACAAGGCACAGATACGCAGTATTTT
CAISYTGQGTDTQYF
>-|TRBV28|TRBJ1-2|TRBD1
TGTGCCAGCAGTCGGACAGGCACAGACTATGGCTACACCTTC
CASSRTGTDYGYTF
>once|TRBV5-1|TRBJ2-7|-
TGCGCCAGCAGCTCGGGAGTTTCTTACGAGCAGTACTTC
CASSSGVSYEQYF
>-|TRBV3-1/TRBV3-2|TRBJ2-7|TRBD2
TGTGCCAGCAGCCGAAGACTAGCGGTTTCCTACGAGCAGTACTTC
CASSRRLAVSYEQYF
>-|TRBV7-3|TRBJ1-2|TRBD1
TGTGCCAGCAGCCCCAATAGGGACAGTTCTGGCTACACCTTC
CASSPNRDSSGYTF
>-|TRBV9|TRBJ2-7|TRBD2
TGTGCCAGCAGTCCAACACTAGCGGAGACCTACGAGCAGTACTTC
CASSPTLAETYEQYF
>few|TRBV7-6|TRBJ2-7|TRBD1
TGTGCCAGCAGCTTAGTAATGACAGGGGGTTTGGGCTACGAGCAGTACTTC
CASSLVMTGGLGYEQYF
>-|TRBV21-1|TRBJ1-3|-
TGTGCCAGCAGCCGTCTCGGCTCTGGAAACACCATATATTTT
CASSRLGSGNTIYF
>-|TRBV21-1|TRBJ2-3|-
TGTGCCAGCAGCCCGACTAGCGGGGCCACAGATACGCAGTATTTT
CASSPTSGATDTQYF
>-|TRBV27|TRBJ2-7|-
TGTGCCAGCAGTTTAGGAGGGCCCTACGAGCAGTACTTC
CASSLGGPYEQYF
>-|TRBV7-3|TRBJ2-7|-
TGTGCCAGCAGCCCGCGGGGAGGCTACGAGCAGTACTTC
CASSPRGGYEQYF
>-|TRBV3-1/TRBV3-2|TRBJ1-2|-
TGTGCCAGCAGTCCAACACTATACTATGGCTACACCTTC
CASSPTLYYGYTF
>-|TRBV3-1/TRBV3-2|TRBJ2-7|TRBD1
TGTGCCAGCAGCCAACCGGGACAGGGGTTTGACGAGCAGTACTTC
CASSQPGQGFDEQYF